A selection of T cell receptor beta chains follows, all from one sample in a study of cytomegalovirus exposure and HLA in healthy donors. The data were produced by immunoSEQ multiplex PCR, yet TCRdb's version contains in-frame clones alone and is incomplete. The data show some 68,000 clones, roughly 94% seen once. The sequenced sample was PBMCs. The source is a man in his late teens or twenties in good health and CMV-seropositive. Both conserved end residues are part of each CDR3. D genes are given only for firm matches. Size is stated for part of the rows, as once, few or many counts, or as a class when the clone is expanded.

d_call	j_call	v_call	clone_size	cdr3_nt	cdr3_aa
TRBD1	TRBJ2-2	TRBV10-3	.	TGTGCCATCAGTCCCGGGACAGCCAACACCGGGGAGCTGTTTTTT	CAISPGTANTGELFF
TRBD2	TRBJ2-2	TRBV6-4	.	TGTGCCAGCAGTGCCTCGGGGGGGGACACCGGGGAGCTGTTTTTT	CASSASGGDTGELFF
.	TRBJ1-4	TRBV19	.	TGTGCCAGTAGTGTCACAGGGAAACTGTTTTTT	CASSVTGKLFF
TRBD2	TRBJ2-1	TRBV9	.	TGTGCCAGCAGCGTACCAAGTTCGGGACTAGTCTTAAATGAGCAGTTCTTC	CASSVPSSGLVLNEQFF
TRBD1	TRBJ1-5	TRBV27	.	TGTGCCAGCAGTTTGTCAGGGGGCGATGGAAGCAATCAGCCCCAGCATTTT	CASSLSGGDGSNQPQHF
TRBD1	TRBJ1-2	TRBV29-1	.	TGCAGCGTTGGAGGGGGCGAAGGCTACACCTTC	CSVGGGEGYTF
.	TRBJ2-3	TRBV4-1	.	TGCGCCAGCGAATCTGCAGGGGCAGATACGCAGTATTTT	CASESAGADTQYF
.	TRBJ2-1	TRBV28	.	TGTGCCAGCAGCGACTCCAGGGCTAGCGATGAAATCAATGAGCAGTTCTTC	CASSDSRASDEINEQFF
TRBD1	TRBJ1-1	TRBV5-6	.	TGTGCCAGCAGCCAAACTCTAAACAGGGGTTTTAACACTGAAGCTTTCTTT	CASSQTLNRGFNTEAFF
TRBD2	TRBJ2-2	TRBV5-1	.	TGCGCCAGCAGCTTATATGGCGGGAGAAACACCGGGGAGCTGTTTTTT	CASSLYGGRNTGELFF
TRBD2	TRBJ2-3	TRBV11-1	few	TGTGCCAGCAGCTGGACTAGCGGGCCCACAGATACGCAGTATTTT	CASSWTSGPTDTQYF
.	TRBJ1-1	TRBV6-1	.	TGTGCCAGCAGTGATCGGTATGAAGCTTTCTTT	CASSDRYEAFF
.	TRBJ2-5	TRBV9	.	TGTGCCAGCAGCCCAGGGGGGACTAGAGAGACCCAGTACTTC	CASSPGGTRETQYF
.	TRBJ2-1	TRBV27	.	TGTGCCAGCAGTTTTTCGGGACTCAGAAATACGCAGTTCTTC	CASSFSGLRNTQFF
.	TRBJ2-3	TRBV6-1	.	TGTGCCAGCAGTGAATGGACACTTCAAGGAGATACGCAGTATTTT	CASSEWTLQGDTQYF
.	TRBJ1-1	TRBV7-9	once	TGTGCCAGCAGCGTCCAGACAGGCAGAGAGACTGAAGCTTTCTTT	CASSVQTGRETEAFF
.	TRBJ2-5	TRBV7-9	.	TGTGCCAGCAGCTTAGCGGGAGGAGCCCTTTTGCAAGAGACCCAGTACTTC	CASSLAGGALLQETQYF
TRBD1	TRBJ1-5	TRBV6-1	.	TGTGCCAGCAGTGGATGGACAGGGGGGGAGAATCAGCCCCAGCATTTT	CASSGWTGGENQPQHF
TRBD2	TRBJ2-7	TRBV10-1	.	TGCGCCAGCAGTGAGTCGACGGGCCTAGCGGACTACGAGCAGTACTTC	CASSESTGLADYEQYF
TRBD2	TRBJ2-2	TRBV6-1	.	TGTGCCACCTCTAGCGGGAGGAACACCGGGGAGCTGTTTTTT	CATSSGRNTGELFF
.	TRBJ1-6	TRBV6-1	once	TGTGCCAGCAGTGCTCCCGGGACCTATAATTCACCCCTCCACTTT	CASSAPGTYNSPLHF
TRBD1	TRBJ2-7	TRBV28	.	TGTGCCAGCAGTTTCGTCCGGGACAGGACGACCTACGAGCAGTACTTC	CASSFVRDRTTYEQYF
TRBD2	TRBJ2-2	TRBV9	.	TGTGCCAGCAGGGGGGGGGTATCGAACACCGGGGAGCTGTTTTTT	CASRGGVSNTGELFF
.	TRBJ2-5	TRBV11-2	.	TGTGCCAGCAGCTTAGATGGGGGCGAGACCCAGTACTTC	CASSLDGGETQYF
.	TRBJ2-7	TRBV4-1	.	TGCGCCAGCAGCCAAGATCTCGCCCAGACCTACGAGCAGTACTTC	CASSQDLAQTYEQYF
.	TRBJ2-7	TRBV5-1	.	TGCGCCAGCAGAACGACGGGGACCTACGAGCAGTACTTC	CASRTTGTYEQYF
TRBD2	TRBJ2-3	TRBV7-3	.	TGTGCCAGCAGCTCGGGGACTAGCGGGAGAGATACGCAGTATTTT	CASSSGTSGRDTQYF
.	TRBJ1-5	TRBV6-1	.	TGTGCCAGCAGTGAGCGTTCTCGGGCAGGGGATAGCAATCAGCCCCAGCATTTT	CASSERSRAGDSNQPQHF
TRBD2	TRBJ2-1	TRBV6-5	.	TGTGCCAGCAGCTCCCCGACTAGCGCACTTAATGAGCAGTTCTTC	CASSSPTSALNEQFF
TRBD1	TRBJ1-2	TRBV2	.	TGTGCCAGCAGTGTGGGACAGAACTATGGCTACACCTTC	CASSVGQNYGYTF
TRBD1	TRBJ2-5	TRBV11-2	.	TGTGCCAGCGGGACAGGGGGCGCCGGGACCCAGTACTTC	CASGTGGAGTQYF
.	TRBJ1-1	TRBV20-1	.	TGCAGTGCTAGAGAGCCCCGGGGGATACTGTTT	CSAREPRGILF
.	TRBJ1-1	TRBV5-1	.	TGCGCCAGCAGCTTCTCGGGTGAAGCTTTCTTT	CASSFSGEAFF
TRBD2	TRBJ2-3	TRBV6-5	.	TGTGCCAGCAGTTACTCGGCGGGAGTTATGGCAGATACGCAGTATTTT	CASSYSAGVMADTQYF
TRBD1	TRBJ2-7	TRBV7-2	.	TGTGCCAGCAGCTTAGCGGGACAGGGTATCTACGAGCAGTACTTC	CASSLAGQGIYEQYF
.	TRBJ1-3	TRBV4-1	.	TGCGCCAGCAGCCAAGATAATCGCGGGGGGTCTGGAAACACCATATATTTT	CASSQDNRGGSGNTIYF
TRBD1	TRBJ1-2	TRBV11-2	.	TGTGCCAGCAGCTTAGCAGGGGGCCAGTTTTATGGCTACACCTTC	CASSLAGGQFYGYTF
TRBD1	TRBJ1-5	TRBV2	once	TGTGCCAGCAGCAATTTCGGGACAGCCCAGCATTTT	CASSNFGTAQHF
.	TRBJ2-7	TRBV5-1	.	TGCGCCAGCAGTGGAAGGGGCAAGCAGTACTTC	CASSGRGKQYF
TRBD1	TRBJ1-2	TRBV2	.	TGTGCCAGCCCTGACAGGGTCGAGGGCTACACCTTC	CASPDRVEGYTF
.	TRBJ1-1	TRBV4-1	.	TGCGCCAGCAGCCAAAACCCTAGGGGAGGCACTGAAGCTTTCTTT	CASSQNPRGGTEAFF
TRBD2	TRBJ2-1	TRBV4-2	.	TGTGCCAGCAGCCAAACCGGGCCGATCGGCGGGAGCGCACGTTTGGCTGAGCAGTTCTTC	CASSQTGPIGGSARLAEQFF
.	TRBJ2-7	TRBV21-1	few	TGTGCCAGCAGCGCCAGTATTGGTGGCGAGCAGTACTTC	CASSASIGGEQYF
.	TRBJ1-1	TRBV6-1	.	TGTGCCAGCACGAGGGGGGGGGCCACTGAAGCTTTCTTT	CASTRGGATEAFF
TRBD1	TRBJ2-1	TRBV2	.	TGTGCCAGCAGTCCGAGACAGGGGGTCTCCCACAATGAGCAGTTCTTC	CASSPRQGVSHNEQFF
TRBD1	TRBJ2-7	TRBV28	.	TGTGCCAGCAGTTTAAACCCTGGACAGGGGGCTCGCTACGAGCAGTACTTC	CASSLNPGQGARYEQYF
.	TRBJ1-2	TRBV12-5	.	TGTGCTAGTGCCTCGGAGGGCTCCTATGGCTACACCTTC	CASASEGSYGYTF
TRBD2	TRBJ2-1	TRBV18	.	TGTGCCAGCTCACCGGGAGGGCCCCCCTACAATGAGCAGTTCTTC	CASSPGGPPYNEQFF
.	TRBJ1-3	TRBV11-2	.	TGTGCCAGCAGCTTAGCACAGACGAGCTCTGGAAACACCATATATTTT	CASSLAQTSSGNTIYF
.	TRBJ2-2	TRBV9	.	TGTGCCAGCAGCGTATCTCCTACGATTAACACCGGGGAGCTGTTTTTT	CASSVSPTINTGELFF
TRBD2	TRBJ2-5	TRBV5-1	.	TGCGCCAGCAGCTTGGCCCAAGTAGCGGGCGGGGAGACCCAGTACTTC	CASSLAQVAGGETQYF
TRBD2	TRBJ2-1	TRBV7-2	.	TGTGCCAGCAGCCCCGGGACTAGCGGGGGGAATGAGCAGTTCTTC	CASSPGTSGGNEQFF
TRBD1	TRBJ2-2	TRBV11-3	.	TGTGCCAGCAGTTCCGGGACAGCACCACCCGGGGAGCTGTTTTTT	CASSSGTAPPGELFF
TRBD2	TRBJ2-7	TRBV5-4	.	TGTGCCAGCAGCTCCACTAGCGGGGGGCCTAGAGAGCAGTACTTC	CASSSTSGGPREQYF
TRBD2	TRBJ2-1	TRBV4-1	.	TGCGCCAGCAGCCAAGTCCTAGCGGGCAACCGGCTGAGCTACAATGAGCAGTTCTTC	CASSQVLAGNRLSYNEQFF